These T cell receptor beta chains were read from a single sample in a study of blood T cell repertoires in COVID-19. Generated by immunoSEQ multiplex PCR, the TCRdb table keeps only in-frame clones and is missing some. The sample consists of 150,000 to 250,000 clones, roughly 77% of them appearing once. Source material: peripheral blood. All receptors derive from a woman in her 40s with COVID-19, enrolled during active disease. Both conserved end residues are part of each CDR3. Each record gives: J gene, D gene, clone size, V gene, CDR3 DNA, CDR3 protein. The D gene is left open where the match is weak. Only part of the rows carry a size: once, few, many, or a class if the clone is expanded.

TRBJ2-1	TRBD2	-	TRBV5-1	TGCGCCAGCAGCCTCGCCGGCGGGAGCACCAATGAGCAGTTCTTC	CASSLAGGSTNEQFF
TRBJ1-6	-	-	TRBV19	TGTGCCGTGGGGACAAGCTCCTATAATTCACCCCTCCACTTT	CAVGTSSYNSPLHF
TRBJ2-7	TRBD1	-	TRBV7-9	TGTGCCAGCAGCTTAGCTGGGACAGCCCTATACGAGCAGTACTTC	CASSLAGTALYEQYF
TRBJ1-5	TRBD1	-	TRBV2	TGTGCCAGCAGTGAAGGACGGGGACAGGGCAATCAGCCCCAGCATTTT	CASSEGRGQGNQPQHF
TRBJ1-5	-	-	TRBV29-1	TGCAGCGTGCTCCCGGGGGGGCAGAATCAGCCCCAGCATTTT	CSVLPGGQNQPQHF
TRBJ2-2	-	once	TRBV12-3/TRBV12-4	TGTGCCAGCAGTTTATCTGGGGAGCTGTTTTTT	CASSLSGELFF
TRBJ1-1	-	-	TRBV11-2	TGTGCCAGCAGCTTAGTGGAGACAGGATGGAACACTGAAGCTTTCTTT	CASSLVETGWNTEAFF
TRBJ2-7	-	-	TRBV6-5	TGTGCCACAGGGACTTATAGCTCCTACGAGCAGTACTTC	CATGTYSSYEQYF
TRBJ2-4	-	-	TRBV6-2/TRBV6-3	TGTGCCAGCAGCCTTGGGGCGGTAGGAGGGAACATTCAGTACTTC	CASSLGAVGGNIQYF
TRBJ1-2	-	-	TRBV6-1	TGTGCCAGCAGTGAAGCGGGGAGGGCTAACTATGGCTACACCTTC	CASSEAGRANYGYTF
TRBJ2-3	TRBD2	-	TRBV10-3	TGTGCCATCGGCTGGACTAGCGGGGCCAGCACAGATACGCAGTATTTT	CAIGWTSGASTDTQYF
TRBJ1-2	TRBD1	-	TRBV29-1	TGCAGCGTGAGGGACAGGGCTAACTATGGCTACACCTTC	CSVRDRANYGYTF
TRBJ2-3	-	-	TRBV10-1	TGCGCCAGCAGTGAAGGGGCTAGCACAGATACGCAGTATTTT	CASSEGASTDTQYF
TRBJ2-1	TRBD2	-	TRBV5-4	TGTGCCAGCAGCTTGGGAAAGCGGGGGTACAATGAGCAGTTCTTC	CASSLGKRGYNEQFF
TRBJ2-5	-	-	TRBV6-2/TRBV6-3	TGTGCCAGCAGCCGGAACAGGGACGGGACCCAGTACTTC	CASSRNRDGTQYF
TRBJ2-2	TRBD2	-	TRBV7-8	TGTGCCAGCAGCTTACCTGGACTAGCGGTAAACACCGGGGAGCTGTTTTTT	CASSLPGLAVNTGELFF
TRBJ1-5	-	-	TRBV6-1	TGTGCCAGCAGTGAAGAAAGGAGAAGTCCCCAGCATTTT	CASSEERRSPQHF
TRBJ2-7	-	-	TRBV6-5	TGTGCCAGCAGTTACACGGCAATGGGTGGGCACGAGCAGTACTTC	CASSYTAMGGHEQYF
TRBJ1-1	-	-	TRBV6-5	TGTGCCAGCAGTAAACAGGGACTAAACACTGAAGCTTTCTTT	CASSKQGLNTEAFF
TRBJ2-5	TRBD2	-	TRBV4-3	TGCGCCAGCAGCCCTCAAGGTAGCGGGGATGAGACCCAGTACTTC	CASSPQGSGDETQYF
TRBJ1-2	-	few	TRBV12-1	TGTGCCAGCAGCTTTGCGCGGGGACAGGATGGCTACACCTTC	CASSFARGQDGYTF
TRBJ2-5	TRBD1	-	TRBV6-5	TGTGCCAGCAGCGCCGGGACAGGGGTGGGGACCCAGTACTTC	CASSAGTGVGTQYF
TRBJ1-2	-	-	TRBV5-1	TGCGCCAGCAGCTTGGGGGTCCCGGAGCGTGGCTACACCTTC	CASSLGVPERGYTF
TRBJ2-3	-	-	TRBV30	TGTGCCTGGAGGGACTCAGTTACGCAGTATTTT	CAWRDSVTQYF
TRBJ2-1	TRBD2	once	TRBV29-1	TGCAGCGCCACAAGGACTAGCGGGGTCTATGAGCAGTTCTTC	CSATRTSGVYEQFF
TRBJ2-7	-	-	TRBV5-1	TGCGCCAGCAGCTTGCAGGGGTCCCCCATCGACGAGCAGTACTTC	CASSLQGSPIDEQYF
TRBJ1-3	-	-	TRBV3-1/TRBV3-2	TGTGCCAGCAGCCAAGCGGGCAGGGCAGGAAACACCATATATTTT	CASSQAGRAGNTIYF
TRBJ2-7	TRBD2	few	TRBV5-1	TGCGCCAGCAGCTTTGGTACTAGCGGCTCCTACGAGCAGTACTTC	CASSFGTSGSYEQYF
TRBJ1-2	TRBD1	-	TRBV6-6	TGTGCCAGCAGTTACCAGGGACAGGGTCCCTTCGCCTTC	CASSYQGQGPFAF
TRBJ2-7	-	-	TRBV14	TGTGCCAGCAGCCAAGATCAGGAGGGGGGGATAGCGGGTTCATACGAGCAGTACTTC	CASSQDQEGGIAGSYEQYF
TRBJ1-4	-	-	TRBV18	TGTGCCAGCTCACCAACGACAGGTTCTGTTGAAAAACTGTTTTTT	CASSPTTGSVEKLFF